This T cell receptor beta chain was found in a study of control samples from healthy donors and cancer patients. The repertoire was sequenced with immunoSEQ multiplex PCR; TCRdb's copy has only in-frame clones and lacks some. This sample yields tens of thousands of clones, of which approximately 84% are seen a single time; roughly 39% belongs to the top ten. Germline CDR1 is LNHNV and CDR2 is YYDKDF (reference sequence). The CDR3 has 15 amino acids. Losses at the gene ends were 3 bases for V and 0 bases for J; bases not matched to a gene: 1. The source is a man aged 70 or older with lung cancer. The specimen was PBMCs. This chain connects TRBV15 to TRBJ2-3; the match to TRBD1 covers 9 bases. The CDR3 DNA follows: TGTGCCACCAGCAGGGGGACAGGGAGCACAGATACGCAGTATTTT. This translates into CATSRGTGSTDTQYF.